Here is one TCR beta chain with its context. Its specificity is not known. The data stem from a study of shared clonotypes between healthy human individuals. Study-level points and caveats: Donor clonotype sharing was expected to depend on sequencing depth.

Only in-frame clones appear in the TCRdb table, and some are missing; sequencing was by immunoSEQ multiplex PCR. The sample records 400,000 to 550,000 clones, about 80% being singletons. V was cut by 3 bases and J by 3 bases, with 9 bases left in between. CDR3 length: 14 amino acids. Germline loops: CDR1 SGHNT, CDR2 YYREEE (reference sequence). Sequenced sample: PBMCs. The chain has TRBV5-4 and TRBJ1-4, with a tentative D call TRBD1 (5 bases). The receptor's source is a woman aged 40 to 50 in good health. Some clones in this sample may be carry-over from other donors' samples. The CDR3 DNA sequence: TGTGCCAGCAGCTGGGACCGATCTAATGAAAAACTGTTTTTT. Protein sequence: CASSWDRSNEKLFF.